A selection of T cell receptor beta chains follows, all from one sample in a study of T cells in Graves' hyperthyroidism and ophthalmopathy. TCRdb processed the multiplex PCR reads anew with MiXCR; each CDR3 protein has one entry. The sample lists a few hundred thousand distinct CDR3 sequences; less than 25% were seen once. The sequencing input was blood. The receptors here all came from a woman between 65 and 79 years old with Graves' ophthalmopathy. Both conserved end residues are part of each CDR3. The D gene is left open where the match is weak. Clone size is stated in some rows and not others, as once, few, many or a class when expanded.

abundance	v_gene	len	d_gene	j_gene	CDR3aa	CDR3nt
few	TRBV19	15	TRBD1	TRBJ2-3	CASSSRDRHTDTQYF	TGTGCCAGTAGCTCCCGGGACAGGCACACAGATACGCAGTATTTT
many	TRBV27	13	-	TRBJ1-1	CASSVGWATEAFF	TGTGCCAGCAGCGTAGGGTGGGCCACTGAAGCTTTCTTT
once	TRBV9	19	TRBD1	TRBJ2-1	CASSTSPDRGLAEGGEQFF	TGTGCCAGCAGCACAAGCCCTGACAGGGGGCTAGCGGAGGGGGGTGAGCAGTTCTTC
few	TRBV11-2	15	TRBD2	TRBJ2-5	CASSFFRAGRETQYF	TGTGCCAGCAGCTTTTTTCGAGCGGGAAGAGAGACCCAGTACTTC
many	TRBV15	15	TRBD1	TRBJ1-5	CATSTPGQFYQPQHF	TGTGCCACCAGCACCCCGGGACAGTTCTATCAGCCCCAGCATTTT
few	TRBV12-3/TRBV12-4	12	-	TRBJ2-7	CASSPSFSEQYF	TGTGCCAGCAGCCCTTCGTTCTCCGAGCAGTACTTC
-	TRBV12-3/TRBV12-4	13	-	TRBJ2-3	CASSFLRGDTQYF	TGTGCCAGCAGTTTTCTTAGGGGAGATACGCAGTATTTT
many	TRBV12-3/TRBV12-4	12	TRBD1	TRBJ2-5	CASRTGEETQYF	TGTGCCAGCAGAACAGGGGAAGAGACCCAGTACTTC
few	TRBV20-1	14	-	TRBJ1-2	CSARGTGRNYGYTF	TGCAGTGCTAGGGGAACGGGCAGGAATTATGGCTACACCTTC
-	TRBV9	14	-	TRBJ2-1	CASSVVSSSNEQFF	TGTGCCAGCAGCGTAGTATCCAGCTCCAATGAGCAGTTCTTC
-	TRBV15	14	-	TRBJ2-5	CATSFQGGGETQYF	TGTGCCACCAGCTTTCAGGGAGGTGGGGAGACCCAGTACTTC
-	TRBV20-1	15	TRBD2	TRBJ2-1	CSAPGGTSGRNEQFF	TGCAGTGCGCCGGGGGGGACTAGCGGGAGGAATGAGCAGTTCTTC
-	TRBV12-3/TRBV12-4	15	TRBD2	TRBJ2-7	CASSLRTSGRYEQYF	TGTGCCAGCAGTCTAAGGACTAGCGGGAGATACGAGCAGTACTTC
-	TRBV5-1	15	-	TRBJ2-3	CASSPPGAGTDTQYF	TGCGCCAGCAGCCCGCCGGGAGCCGGCACAGATACGCAGTATTTT
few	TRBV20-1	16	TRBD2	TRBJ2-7	CSAKAPVSGSSYEQYF	TGCAGTGCTAAGGCCCCCGTTAGCGGGAGTTCGTACGAGCAGTACTTC
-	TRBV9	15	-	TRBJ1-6	CASSPSADHNSPLHF	TGTGCCAGCAGCCCATCTGCGGACCATAATTCACCCCTCCACTTT
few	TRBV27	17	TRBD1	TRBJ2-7	CASRPPLRQGVSREQYF	TGTGCCAGCAGACCTCCCCTCCGACAGGGGGTGTCGCGGGAGCAGTACTTC
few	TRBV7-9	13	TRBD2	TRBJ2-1	CASSFPGGDEQFF	TGTGCCAGCAGCTTCCCGGGGGGGGATGAGCAGTTCTTC
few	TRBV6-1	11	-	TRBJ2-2	CASADTGELFF	TGTGCCAGCGCTGACACCGGGGAGCTGTTTTTT
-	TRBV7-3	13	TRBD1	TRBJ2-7	CASSDSGGHEQYF	TGTGCCAGCAGTGATTCAGGGGGCCACGAGCAGTACTTC
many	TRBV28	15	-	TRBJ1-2	CASRRGAFQNYGYTF	TGTGCCAGCAGACGTGGGGCCTTCCAAAACTATGGCTACACCTTC
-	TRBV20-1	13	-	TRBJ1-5	CSAKASPYQPQHF	TGCAGTGCTAAGGCCAGCCCCTATCAGCCCCAGCATTTT
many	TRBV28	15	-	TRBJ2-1	CASSLEATYRNEQFF	TGTGCCAGCAGTTTAGAAGCGACCTACCGCAATGAGCAGTTCTTC
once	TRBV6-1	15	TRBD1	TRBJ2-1	CASSLDRGTYNEQFF	TGTGCCAGCAGCCTGGACAGGGGGACCTACAATGAGCAGTTCTTC
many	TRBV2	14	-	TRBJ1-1	CASSGAGGGTEAFF	TGTGCCAGCAGTGGGGCGGGTGGGGGCACTGAAGCTTTCTTT
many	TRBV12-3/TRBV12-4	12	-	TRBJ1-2	CASSQLTHGYTF	TGTGCCAGCAGTCAACTCACCCATGGCTACACCTTC
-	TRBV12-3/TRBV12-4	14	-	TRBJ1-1	CASNLRRGNTEAFF	TGTGCCAGCAATTTACGGCGGGGGAACACTGAAGCTTTCTTT
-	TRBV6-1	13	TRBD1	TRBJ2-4	CASSEGQRNIQYF	TGTGCCAGCAGTGAGGGACAGCGAAACATTCAGTACTTC
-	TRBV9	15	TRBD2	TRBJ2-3	CASSVVAGAGDTQYF	TGTGCCAGCAGCGTAGTAGCGGGAGCTGGAGATACGCAGTATTTT
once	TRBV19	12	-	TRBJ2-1	CASSIWGGEQFF	TGTGCCAGTAGTATCTGGGGCGGGGAGCAGTTCTTC
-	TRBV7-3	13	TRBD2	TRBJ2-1	CASGIGGSNEQFF	TGTGCCAGCGGGATAGGCGGGAGCAATGAGCAGTTCTTC
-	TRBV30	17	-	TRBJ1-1	CAWSAKIWKGGDTEAFF	TGTGCCTGGAGTGCAAAGATATGGAAAGGAGGGGACACTGAAGCTTTCTTT
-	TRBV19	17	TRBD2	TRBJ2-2	CASSIAPGLAYTGELFF	TGTGCCAGTAGTATAGCCCCGGGACTAGCTTACACCGGGGAGCTGTTTTTT
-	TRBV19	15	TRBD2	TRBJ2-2	CASTSSGRVDGELFF	TGTGCCAGTACTTCTAGCGGGAGAGTTGACGGGGAGCTGTTTTTT
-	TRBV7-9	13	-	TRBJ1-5	CASSLGSAQPQHF	TGTGCCAGCAGCTTAGGGAGTGCTCAGCCCCAGCATTTT
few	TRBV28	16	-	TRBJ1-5	CASSTQTGGGNQPQHF	TGTGCCAGCAGTACCCAGACAGGCGGGGGCAATCAGCCCCAGCATTTT